This passage covers 6 T cell receptor beta chains from one sample sequenced in a study of OX40 agonist ivuxolimab in advanced cancers. Library preparation used the immunoSEQ multiplex PCR assay. TCRdb took over this immuneACCESS table, retaining in-frame rearrangements with V and J assigned. Such tables are incomplete; in checked studies, under half of the missing clones stem from an unresolved V gene, and the remainder is unexplained. In all, the sample holds some 65,000 clones, and around 87% of those were seen once. The top ten hold approximately 0.37% of the sample. Sample: CD4+ or CD8+ T cells sorted from blood, taken in a trial of the OX40 agonist ivuxolimab. The receptors stem from an adult with an advanced solid tumor such as melanoma, head and neck, liver or kidney cancer.

The chain couples TRBV7-9 to TRBJ1-2; D gene ambiguous. The CDR3 length is 15 residues. Germline assignment: CDR1 SEHNR and CDR2 FQNEAQ (reference sequence). The V end lost 7 bases, the J end lost 0 bases, and 15 bases lay between the germline ends. The CDR3 nucleotides are TGTGCCAGCATCCCATCCCGGACCTCTAACTATGGCTACACCTTC. It yields the protein CASIPSRTSNYGYTF.

The chain is built from TRBV7-9 and TRBJ2-3; 13 positions match TRBD2. The CDR3 has 16 amino acids. J was trimmed by 4 bases and V by 3 bases; bases with no gene match: 4. The germline gives CDR1 SEHNR, CDR2 FQNEAQ (reference sequence). CDR3 region: CASSFRTSGGPDTQYF. CDR3 nucleotides: TGTGCCAGCAGCTTCAGGACTAGCGGGGGCCCAGATACGCAGTATTTT.

This clone was detected once. The V call is TRBV7-4, the J call TRBJ2-2, with D unclear. The CDR3 runs to 21 residues. The V and J ends lost 3 bases and 0 bases respectively, with 26 bases between them. Germline V gene lookup returns CDR1 SGHVT and CDR2 SQSDAQ. CDR3 DNA: TGTGCCAGCAGCTTCTGGTCGACGCTAGGCAGGCCAATCGCGAACACCGGGGAGCTGTTTTTT. Translating it yields CASSFWSTLGRPIANTGELFF. The whole variable domain, remainder taken from reference TRBV7-4 and TRBJ2-2, is GAGVSQSPRYKVAKRGRDVALRCDSISGHVTLYWYRQTLGQGSEVLTYSQSDAQRDKSGRPSGRFSAERPERSVSTLKIQRTEQGDSAVYLCASSFWSTLGRPIANTGELFFGEGSRLTVL.

The genes are TRBV18 and TRBJ1-2; D remains unclear. V lost 0 bases to trimming and J lost 8 bases, with 22 bases between them. Germline V gives CDR1 KGHSH, CDR2 LQKENI. The CDR3 totals 17 residues. CDR3 region: CASSPPLTDPSVKGYTF. For the CDR3, the DNA is TGTGCCAGCTCACCACCTCTTACAGACCCCTCGGTTAAGGGCTACACCTTC. Full variable domain (rest looked up from reference TRBV18 and TRBJ1-2): NAGVMQNPRHLVRRRGQEARLRCSPMKGHSHVYWYRQLPEEGLKFMVYLQKENIIDESGMPKERFSAEFPKEGPSILRIQQVVRGDSAAYFCASSPPLTDPSVKGYTFGSGTRLTVV.

The gene calls are TRBV7-3 and TRBJ1-5; D perhaps matches TRBD1 (5 bases). The CDR3 is 18 residues long. Germline lookup yields CDR1 SGHTA and CDR2 FQGTGA. Trimming pared 3 bases from V and 2 bases from J, leaving 20 bases between. CDR3 sequence: CASSLGKWGTVCNQPQHF. The CDR3 coding sequence is TGTGCCAGCAGCTTGGGGAAATGGGGGACGGTCTGCAATCAGCCCCAGCATTTT. The complete variable domain, with remaining parts taken from reference TRBV7-3 and TRBJ1-5, reads GAGVSQTPSNKVTEKGKYVELRCDPISGHTALYWYRQSLGQGPEFLIYFQGTGAADDSGLPNDRFFAVRPEGSVSTLKIQRTERGDSAVYLCASSLGKWGTVCNQPQHFGDGTRLSIL.

The chain carries TRBV30 and TRBJ1-6; 7 bases line up with TRBD1. Trimming at V came to 3 bases and at J to 10 bases, leaving 6 bases not matched to a gene. Germline V gene lookup returns CDR1 GTSNPN and CDR2 SVGIG (reference sequence). This CDR3 spans 13 amino acids. CDR3 loop: CAWRTQGYSPLHF. The CDR3 nucleotides read TGTGCCTGGAGGACACAGGGGTACTCACCCCTCCACTTT.